This T cell receptor (beta chain) originates from a study of blood T cells in healthy people across ages. Study results and caveats: A roughly linear age-dependent decrease characterized TCR beta diversity per million T cells. The unknown donor CMV status may have confounded expanded clonotype changes.

The ends lost 6 bases at V and 5 bases at J; junction bases unmatched: 4. Germline values: CDR1 PRHDT, CDR2 FYEKMQ (reference sequence). The CDR3 runs to 13 residues. Combining a sample-barcoded 5' primer with a J-beta primer mix, a second PCR ran for about 6 to 12 cycles. Via MiXCR, TCRdb re-called the 5' RACE reads, giving one row per CDR3 protein. The repertoire has 1.5 million to 2 million distinct CDR3 sequences, 49% of them found once; the top ten carry around 2.1%. Peripheral blood samples of roughly 9.8 milliliters were drawn from each donor. This clonotype has only a few counts. Antigen unknown.

The V gene is TRBV13, the J gene TRBJ2-5; 9 bases align to TRBD2. The clonotype was recovered from a woman between 35 and 50 years old in good health. Sequenced material: blood. CDR3 region: CASRVAGDETQYF. In DNA, the CDR3 is TGTGCCAGCAGGGTAGCGGGGGATGAGACCCAGTACTTC. Full variable domain (outside the CDR3, taken from reference TRBV13 and TRBJ2-5): AAGVIQSPRHLIKEKRETATLKCYPIPRHDTVYWYQQGPGQDPQFLISFYEKMQSDKGSIPDRFSAQQFSDYHSELNMSSLELGDSALYFCASRVAGDETQYFGPGTRLLVL.